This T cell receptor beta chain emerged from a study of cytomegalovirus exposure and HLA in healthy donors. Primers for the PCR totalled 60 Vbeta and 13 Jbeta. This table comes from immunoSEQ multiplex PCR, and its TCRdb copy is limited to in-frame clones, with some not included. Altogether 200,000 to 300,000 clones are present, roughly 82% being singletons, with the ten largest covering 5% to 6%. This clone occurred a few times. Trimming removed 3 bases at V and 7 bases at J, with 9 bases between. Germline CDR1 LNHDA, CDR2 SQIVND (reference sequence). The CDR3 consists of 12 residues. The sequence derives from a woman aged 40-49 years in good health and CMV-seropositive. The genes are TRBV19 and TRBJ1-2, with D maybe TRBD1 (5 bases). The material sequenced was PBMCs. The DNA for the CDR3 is TGTGCCAGTAGTATCGGGACTGGTGGCTACACCTTC. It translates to CASSIGTGGYTF. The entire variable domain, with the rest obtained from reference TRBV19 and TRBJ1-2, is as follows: DGGITQSPKYLFRKEGQNVTLSCEQNLNHDAMYWYRQDPGQGLRLIYYSQIVNDFQKGDIAEGYSVSREKKESFPLTVTSAQKNPTAFYLCASSIGTGGYTFGSGTRLTVV.